Following are 14 T cell receptor beta chains from one sample sequenced in a study of blood T cell repertoires in COVID-19. The repertoire was sequenced with immunoSEQ multiplex PCR; TCRdb's copy has only in-frame clones and lacks some. The repertoire holds about 140,000 clones, with roughly 90% as singletons. The specimen sequenced was peripheral blood. Receptors originate from a man aged 50-59 years with active or convalescent COVID-19.

The V and J genes are TRBV5-4 and TRBJ1-2; D unclear. The V end lost 0 bases, the J end lost 6 bases, and 15 bases lay between the germline ends. This CDR3 comprises 15 residues. Per the germline V gene, CDR1 is SGHNT and CDR2 is YYREEE (reference sequence). For the CDR3, the DNA is TGTGCCAGCAGCTTGGCTGGGATGAGCGGGCATGGCTACACCTTC. Amino acids: CASSLAGMSGHGYTF.

J is TRBJ2-5 and V is TRBV19, with TRBD2 matching 8 bases. CDR1 LNHDA and CDR2 SQIVND come from the germline V gene (reference sequence). Germline trimming cut 8 bases from V and 5 bases from J; bases unmatched to any gene: 10. The CDR3 length is 14 residues. The DNA of the CDR3 is TGTGCCAGTCGGCCTAGCGGGCTCTCGGAGACCCAGTACTTC. This gives the protein CASRPSGLSETQYF.

V gene TRBV5-4 combines with J gene TRBJ2-3, with 10 bases aligning to TRBD2. Germline V gene lookup returns CDR1 SGHNT and CDR2 YYREEE (reference sequence). The CDR3 is 15 residues long. The trim removed 4 bases at V and 2 bases at J, leaving 4 bases unmatched. In DNA, the CDR3 is TGTGCCAGCAGCCTCGGACTAGCGGACACAGATACGCAGTATTTT. Amino acid sequence: CASSLGLADTDTQYF.

CDR3 residues: CASSYGTGESGYTF. The CDR3 DNA follows: TGTGCCAGCAGTTACGGGACAGGGGAGAGTGGCTACACCTTC. This chain links TRBV6-5 with TRBJ1-2; 10 positions match TRBD1. The length of the CDR3 is 14 residues. Losses at the gene ends were 2 bases for V and 7 bases for J; bases not matched to a gene: 4. CDR1 MNHEY and CDR2 SVGAGI come from the germline V gene.

The chain is built from TRBV5-1 and TRBJ2-3; weak D call: TRBD2 (5 bases). This CDR3 region has 15 residues. Germline V gene sequence: CDR1 SGHRS, CDR2 YFSETQ. V was cut by 3 bases and J by 6 bases, with 17 bases left in between. CDR3 protein: CASSSAGGPEDTQYF. For the CDR3, the DNA is TGCGCCAGCAGCTCCGCCGGAGGTCCGGAGGATACGCAGTATTTT.

The sample holds one count of this clone. This rearrangement joins TRBV7-2 to TRBJ1-1; 7 positions match TRBD1. J was trimmed by 4 bases and V by 4 bases; bases with no gene match: 9. The CDR3 has 15 amino acids. The V gene's germline CDR1 is SGHTA and CDR2 FQGNSA. CDR3 sequence (DNA): TGTGCCAGCAGCTCGAGACAGGGCGGGGTCACTGAAGCTTTCTTT. This encodes CASSSRQGGVTEAFF.

CDR3 protein: CASSPRASGRAKEDNEQFF. The CDR3 DNA follows: TGTGCCAGCAGCCCAAGGGCCAGCGGGAGGGCAAAGGAGGACAATGAGCAGTTCTTC. This rearrangement joins TRBV13 to TRBJ2-1; 10 nucleotides line up with TRBD2. V lost 5 bases and J lost 5; bases outside the gene matches: 18. Germline loops: CDR1 PRHDT, CDR2 FYEKMQ (reference sequence). The CDR3 consists of 19 residues.

The gene calls are TRBV2 and TRBJ2-1; 7 nucleotides line up with TRBD1. Germline CDR1 and CDR2: SNHLY and FYNNEI. J was trimmed by 4 bases and V by 1 base; bases with no gene match: 4. The CDR3 has 15 amino acids. CDR3: CASSEEGAAYNEQFF. CDR3 in DNA: TGTGCCAGCAGTGAAGAGGGGGCGGCATACAATGAGCAGTTCTTC.

The CDR3 reads CASSAHSGDTNEKLFF. The CDR3 DNA sequence: TGTGCCAGCAGTGCTCATAGCGGGGACACTAATGAAAAACTGTTTTTT. The chain carries TRBV28 and TRBJ1-4; D possibly corresponds to TRBD1 (5 bases). V lost 5 bases and J lost 2, with 15 bases in between. Germline V gives CDR1 MDHEN, CDR2 SYDVKM. This CDR3 region has 16 residues.

V is TRBV3-1 (or the pseudogene TRBV3-2) and J is TRBJ2-7; the match to TRBD2 covers 13 bases. Germline-derived CDR1 and CDR2 are LGHDT and YNNKEL (reference sequence). Trimming cost V 3 bases and J 7 bases; bases outside gene matches: 12. The CDR3 contains 17 residues. The CDR3 DNA reads TGTGCCAGCAGCCATACGCAGATCGGGACTAGCGGGATTGAGCAGTACTTC. Amino acid sequence: CASSHTQIGTSGIEQYF.

There are a few counts of this clone. CDR3 sequence (DNA): TGTGCCAGTAGAATTGGGACAGGGAGTTACACTGAAGCTTTCTTT. Amino acids: CASRIGTGSYTEAFF. The chain combines TRBV19 with TRBJ1-1, with 9 bases fitting TRBD1. The CDR3 is made up of 15 amino acids. V was pared by 6 bases and J by 3 bases, with 8 bases of the junction left unmatched. Germline-derived CDR1 and CDR2 are LNHDA and SQIVND (reference sequence).

The J gene is TRBJ1-1, the V gene TRBV19; 11 bases line up with TRBD1. There are 15 residues in the CDR3. Trimming removed 5 bases from V and 5 bases from J; junction bases left unmatched: 7. Germline CDR1 LNHDA, CDR2 SQIVND (reference sequence). The CDR3, as DNA: TGTGCCAGTAGTGCAGGGACAGGGGGAAATACTGAAGCTTTCTTT. This gives the protein CASSAGTGGNTEAFF.

This rearrangement joins TRBV5-8 to TRBJ1-1, with no clear D. The V gene lost 4 bases and the J gene lost 1 base, with 8 bases spanning the gap. The CDR3 totals 13 residues. The germline V gene encodes CDR1 SGHTS and CDR2 YDEGEE. CDR3 loop: CASSRSQNTEAFF. For the CDR3, the DNA is TGTGCCAGCAGCCGGTCGCAGAACACTGAAGCTTTCTTT. Filled out from reference TRBV5-8 and TRBJ1-1, the complete variable domain reads EAGVTQSPTHLIKTRGQQATLRCSPISGHTSVYWYQQALGLGLQFLLWYDEGEERNRGNFPPRFSGRQFPNYSSELNVNALELEDSALYLCASSRSQNTEAFFGQGTRLTVV.

This clone showed up just once. The sample contains more than one DNA sequence encoding this CDR3. The chain links TRBV13 to TRBJ2-1; D perhaps matches TRBD2 (6 bases). V dropped 1 base and J dropped 4 bases, with 8 bases sitting between them. The CDR3 sequence is 14 residues long. Per germline, CDR1 PRHDT and CDR2 FYEKMQ (reference sequence). CDR3 in DNA: TGTGCCAGCAGCTTAGCGGGAGCTTACAATGAGCAGTTCTTC. Translating it yields CASSLAGAYNEQFF. Complete variable domain (other parts from reference TRBV13 and TRBJ2-1): AAGVIQSPRHLIKEKRETATLKCYPIPRHDTVYWYQQGPGQDPQFLISFYEKMQSDKGSIPDRFSAQQFSDYHSELNMSSLELGDSALYFCASSLAGAYNEQFFGPGTRLTVL.